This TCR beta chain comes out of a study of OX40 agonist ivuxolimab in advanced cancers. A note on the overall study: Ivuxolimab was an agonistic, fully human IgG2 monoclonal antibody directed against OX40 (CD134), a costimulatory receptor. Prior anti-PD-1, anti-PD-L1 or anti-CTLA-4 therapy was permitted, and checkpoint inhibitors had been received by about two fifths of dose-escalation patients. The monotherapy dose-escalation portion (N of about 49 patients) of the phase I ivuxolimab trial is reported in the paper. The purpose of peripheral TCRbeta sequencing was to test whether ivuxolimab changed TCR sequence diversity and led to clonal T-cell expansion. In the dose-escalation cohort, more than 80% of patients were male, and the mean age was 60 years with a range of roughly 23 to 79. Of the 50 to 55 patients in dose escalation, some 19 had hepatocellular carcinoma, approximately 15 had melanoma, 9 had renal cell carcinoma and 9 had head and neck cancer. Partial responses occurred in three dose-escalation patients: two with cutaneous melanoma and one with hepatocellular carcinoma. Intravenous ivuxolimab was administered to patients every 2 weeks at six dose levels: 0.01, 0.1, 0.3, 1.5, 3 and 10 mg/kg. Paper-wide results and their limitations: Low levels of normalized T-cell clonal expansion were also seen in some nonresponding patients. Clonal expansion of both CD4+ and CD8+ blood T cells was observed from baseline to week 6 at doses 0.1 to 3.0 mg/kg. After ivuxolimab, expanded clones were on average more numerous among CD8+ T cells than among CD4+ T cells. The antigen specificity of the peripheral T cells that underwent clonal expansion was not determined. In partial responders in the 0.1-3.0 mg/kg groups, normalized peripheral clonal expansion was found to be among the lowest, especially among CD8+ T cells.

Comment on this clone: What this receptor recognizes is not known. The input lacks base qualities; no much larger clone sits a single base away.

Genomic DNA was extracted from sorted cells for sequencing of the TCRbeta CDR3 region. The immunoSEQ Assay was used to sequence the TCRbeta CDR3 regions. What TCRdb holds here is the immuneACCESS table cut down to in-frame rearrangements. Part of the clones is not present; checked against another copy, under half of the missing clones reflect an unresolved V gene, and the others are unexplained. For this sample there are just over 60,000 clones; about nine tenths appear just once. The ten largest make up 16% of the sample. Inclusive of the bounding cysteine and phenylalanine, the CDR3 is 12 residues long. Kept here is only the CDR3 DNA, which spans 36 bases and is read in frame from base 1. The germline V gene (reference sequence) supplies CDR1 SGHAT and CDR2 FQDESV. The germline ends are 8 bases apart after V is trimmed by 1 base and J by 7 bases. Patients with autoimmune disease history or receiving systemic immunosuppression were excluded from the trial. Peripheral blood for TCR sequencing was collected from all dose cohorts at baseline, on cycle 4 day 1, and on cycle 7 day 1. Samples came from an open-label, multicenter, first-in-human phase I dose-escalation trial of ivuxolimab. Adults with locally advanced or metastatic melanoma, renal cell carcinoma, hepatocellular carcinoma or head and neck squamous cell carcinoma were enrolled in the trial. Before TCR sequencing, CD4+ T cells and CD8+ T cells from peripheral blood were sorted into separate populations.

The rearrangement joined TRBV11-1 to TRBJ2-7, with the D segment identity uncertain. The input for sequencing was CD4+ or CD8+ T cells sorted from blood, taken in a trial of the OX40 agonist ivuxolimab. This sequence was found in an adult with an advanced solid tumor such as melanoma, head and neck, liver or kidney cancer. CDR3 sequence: CASSLDPLEQYF. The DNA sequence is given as TGTGCCAGCAGCTTAGATCCCCTTGAGCAGTACTTC.